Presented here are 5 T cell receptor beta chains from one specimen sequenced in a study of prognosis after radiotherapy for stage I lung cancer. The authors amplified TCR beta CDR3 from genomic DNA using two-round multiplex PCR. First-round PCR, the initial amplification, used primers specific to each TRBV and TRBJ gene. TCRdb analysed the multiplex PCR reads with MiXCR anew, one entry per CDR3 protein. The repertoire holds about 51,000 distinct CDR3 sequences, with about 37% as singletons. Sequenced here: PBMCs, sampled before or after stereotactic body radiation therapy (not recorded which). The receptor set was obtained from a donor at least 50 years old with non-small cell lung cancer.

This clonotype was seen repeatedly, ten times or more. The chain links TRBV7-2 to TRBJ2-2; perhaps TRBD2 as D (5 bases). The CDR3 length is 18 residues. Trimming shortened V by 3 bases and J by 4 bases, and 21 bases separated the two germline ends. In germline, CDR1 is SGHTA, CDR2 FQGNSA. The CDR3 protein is CASSLRAATTSSTGELFF. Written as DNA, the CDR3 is TGTGCCAGCAGCTTGCGGGCAGCTACCACGTCCAGCACCGGGGAGCTGTTTTTT.

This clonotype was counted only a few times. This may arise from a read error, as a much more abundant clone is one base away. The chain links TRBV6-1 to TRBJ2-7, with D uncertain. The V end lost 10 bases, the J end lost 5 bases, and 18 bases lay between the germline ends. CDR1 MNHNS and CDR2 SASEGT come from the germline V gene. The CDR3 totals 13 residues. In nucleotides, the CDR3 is TGTGCCATCCTTTCGGGTGATCGCCACGAGCAGTACTTC. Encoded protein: CAILSGDRHEQYF.

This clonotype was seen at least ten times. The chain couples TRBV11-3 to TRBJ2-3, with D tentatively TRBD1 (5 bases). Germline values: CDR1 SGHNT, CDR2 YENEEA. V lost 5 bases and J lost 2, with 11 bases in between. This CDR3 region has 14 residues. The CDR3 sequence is CASSLQALTDTQYF. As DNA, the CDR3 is TGTGCCAGCAGCCTACAGGCCCTCACAGATACGCAGTATTTT.

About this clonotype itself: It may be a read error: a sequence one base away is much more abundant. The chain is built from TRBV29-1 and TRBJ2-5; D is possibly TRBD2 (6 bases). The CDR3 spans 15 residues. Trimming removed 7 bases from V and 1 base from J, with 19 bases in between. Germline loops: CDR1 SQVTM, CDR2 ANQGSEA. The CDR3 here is CSARRAEGSQETQYF. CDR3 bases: TGCAGCGCCCGACGAGCGGAGGGTAGCCAAGAGACCCAGTACTTC.

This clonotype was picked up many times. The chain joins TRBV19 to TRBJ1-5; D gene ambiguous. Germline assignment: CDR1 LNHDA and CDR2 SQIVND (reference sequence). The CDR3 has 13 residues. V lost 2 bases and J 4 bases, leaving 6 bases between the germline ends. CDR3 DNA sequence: TGTGCCAGTAGTATACTAAGGAATCAGCCCCAGCATTTT. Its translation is CASSILRNQPQHF.